A single sample gave rise to the 32 T cell receptor beta chains below, sequenced in a study of beta chain features in type 1 diabetes. As every portion of the isolated RNA was reverse transcribed, the sequencing read expressed TCRB transcripts. Assay used: immunoSEQ multiplex PCR; TCRdb lists only in-frame clones, some missing. The sample gives 680,000 or so clones, less than 20% of which show up once; about 0.097% is in the top ten. The sample consisted of naive CD4+ T cells from blood. These receptors were taken from a man aged 18 to 30 in good health.

This clone was found a few times. The genes are TRBV2 and TRBJ2-5; the D call may be TRBD1 or TRBD2 (6 bases each). CDR1 is SNHLY, CDR2 FYNNEI, per germline. V was cut by 4 bases and J by 7 bases, with 13 bases left in between. The CDR3 runs 13 residues. DNA of the CDR3: TGTGCCAGCAGTGGGGGGGCCGGTGGGACCCAGTACTTC. Translated, it gives CASSGGAGGTQYF. Full variable domain (missing parts from reference TRBV2 and TRBJ2-5): EPEVTQTPSHQVTQMGQEVILRCVPISNHLYFYWYRQILGQKVEFLVSFYNNEISEKSEIFDDQFSVERPDGSNFTLKIRSTKLEDSAMYFCASSGGAGGTQYFGPGTRLLVL.

The chain links TRBV7-8 to TRBJ2-1, with 7 nucleotides matching TRBD2. In germline, CDR1 is SGHVS, CDR2 FQNEAQ. The junction had 11 bases not matched to a gene; V was cut back by 5 bases and J by 7 bases. This CDR3 contains 15 residues. The CDR3 sequence is CASSPPGGVGNEQFF. CDR3 nucleotides: TGTGCCAGCAGCCCGCCTGGGGGGGTTGGAAATGAGCAGTTCTTC.

V is TRBV5-1 and J is TRBJ1-2; TRBD1 is a possible D gene (6 bases). The V gene lost 4 bases and the J gene lost 3 bases, with 16 bases spanning the gap. Per germline, CDR1 SGHRS and CDR2 YFSETQ. The CDR3 covers 15 residues. DNA of the CDR3: TGCGCCAGCAGCCAGTTGGGGGGCACTGACTATGGCTACACCTTC. Its translation is CASSQLGGTDYGYTF.

The V and J genes are TRBV4-2 and TRBJ2-2; possibly TRBD2 for D (5 bases). The ends were cut back, 4 bases at V and 1 base at J, with 13 bases in the middle. There are 16 residues in the CDR3. The germline CDR1 and CDR2 sequences are LGHNA and YNFKEQ. The CDR3 nucleotides read TGTGCCAGCAGCCGAGGAGGAGCGGTGAACACCGGGGAGCTGTTTTTT. Its protein product is CASSRGGAVNTGELFF.

The chain joins TRBV27 to TRBJ1-4, with 12 bases fitting TRBD1. The CDR3 totals 15 residues. V dropped 10 bases and J dropped 6; count of bases not matched to a gene: 9. Per the germline V gene, CDR1 is MNHEY and CDR2 is SMNVEV (reference sequence). The CDR3 here is CATRGTGGEDEKLFF. The CDR3 nucleotides are TGTGCCACCCGGGGGACAGGGGGCGAAGATGAAAAACTGTTTTTT.

The J gene is TRBJ2-6, the V gene TRBV5-1, with 7 nucleotides matching TRBD1. This CDR3 spans 18 amino acids. The J segment lost 1 base and the V segment lost 3 bases, leaving 10 bases of the junction unmatched. Germline V gene sequence: CDR1 SGHRS, CDR2 YFSETQ. The CDR3 DNA reads as TGCGCCAGCAGCTATCATGACAGGGTCCAATCTGGGGCCAACGTCCTGACTTTC. Its translation is CASSYHDRVQSGANVLTF. The variable domain in full, with the rest retrieved from reference TRBV5-1 and TRBJ2-6, is KAGVTQTPRYLIKTRGQQVTLSCSPISGHRSVSWYQQTPGQGLQFLFEYFSETQRNKGNFPGRFSGRQFSNSRSEMNVSTLELGDSALYLCASSYHDRVQSGANVLTFGAGSRLTVL.

This clone was counted a few times. The V call is TRBV9, the J call TRBJ1-2; no clear D. Germline loops: CDR1 SGDLS, CDR2 YYNGEE. This CDR3 comprises 16 residues. V shed 0 bases and J shed 2 bases, with 14 bases lying between them. CDR3 in amino acids: CASSVGGSAANYGYTF. The CDR3 DNA reads TGTGCCAGCAGCGTAGGTGGTAGTGCAGCGAACTATGGCTACACCTTC.

The chain uses TRBV29-1 and TRBJ1-1; D uncertain. Deletions cut 3 bases from V and 1 base from J, with 9 bases between. CDR1 is SQVTM, CDR2 ANQGSEA, per germline. The CDR3 has 13 amino acids. The CDR3 region is CSVDSLANTEAFF. CDR3 nucleotide sequence: TGCAGCGTTGACAGTTTGGCGAACACTGAAGCTTTCTTT.

This sequence joins TRBV30 and TRBJ2-7, with 10 bases that match TRBD1. The CDR3 is made up of 15 amino acids. V shed 4 bases and J 12 bases; nucleotides not matched to a gene: 18. Germline V gives CDR1 GTSNPN, CDR2 SVGIG (reference sequence). The CDR3, as DNA: TGTGCCTGGACCCATACCCGGGACAGGGGCCCCGACAGGTACTTC. Its protein product is CAWTHTRDRGPDRYF.

This clone has just a few counts. The rearrangement links TRBV7-8 to TRBJ2-7; D possibly corresponds to TRBD1 (7 bases). The CDR3 runs to 15 residues. V shed 7 bases and J shed 3 bases, with 19 bases lying between them. Germline loops: CDR1 SGHVS, CDR2 FQNEAQ. The CDR3 region is CASTSFTRDSYEQYF. The CDR3 nucleotides are TGTGCCAGCACCTCGTTTACGCGGGACAGCTACGAGCAGTACTTC.

This chain links TRBV6-6 with TRBJ2-7; 10 bases match TRBD1. This CDR3 comprises 15 residues. Trimming at V came to 6 bases and at J to 3 bases, leaving 8 bases not matched to a gene. Germline loops: CDR1 MNHNY, CDR2 SVGAGI (reference sequence). The CDR3: CASRAGTGAVYEQYF. CDR3 coding DNA: TGTGCCAGCAGAGCCGGGACAGGGGCTGTCTACGAGCAGTACTTC.

This clone was observed a handful of times. The chain recombines TRBV28 with TRBJ2-3, with 12 bases that match TRBD2. The V gene end was trimmed by 5 bases and the J gene end by 4 bases; junction bases not matched to a gene: 4. CDR3 length: 15 residues. The germline gives CDR1 MDHEN, CDR2 SYDVKM. Here the CDR3 reads CASSETSGSSDTQYF. The DNA for the CDR3 is TGTGCCAGCAGTGAGACTAGCGGGAGCTCAGATACGCAGTATTTT.

This clone showed up just a few times. V is TRBV14 and J is TRBJ2-2; perhaps TRBD1 as D (6 bases). Germline CDR1 reads SGHDN; CDR2 reads FVKESK. Trimming took off 4 bases at V and 11 bases at J, with 20 bases between the two ends. There are 15 residues in the CDR3. The CDR3, as DNA: TGTGCCAGCAGCCGCTCGGACAGTTTTTCGGGCGAGCTGTTTTTT. The encoded protein is CASSRSDSFSGELFF.

This chain connects TRBV4-1 to TRBJ2-7, with TRBD1 identical over 8 bases. This CDR3 is built from 14 residues. V was clipped by 1 base and J by 5 bases; unmatched bases: 4. Germline CDR1 reads MGHRA; CDR2 reads YSYEKL. CDR3 coding DNA: TGCGCCAGCAGCCAAGTGGACAGGGAACACGAGCAGTACTTC. Translation gives CASSQVDREHEQYF.

V usage is TRBV6-6 and J usage is TRBJ1-2; 7 nucleotides line up with TRBD1. CDR1 is MNHNY and CDR2 is SVGAGI in the germline V gene (reference sequence). This CDR3 contains 14 residues. V shed 5 bases, J shed 1 base, and the junction held 4 bases outside the gene matches. The DNA of the CDR3 is TGTGCCAGCAGTAGGGACAGCCTTAACTATGGCTACACCTTC. This translates into CASSRDSLNYGYTF.

Regarding this clone: The CDR3 does not end in the conserved phenylalanine or tryptophan, so this is likely a read error. The limits of the CDR3 on the DNA are not certain, so only TCRdb's listed CDR3 is given. The V gene is TRBV28, the J gene TRBJ1-6. Germline lookup yields CDR1 MDHEN and CDR2 SYDVKM. Inclusive of both ends, the CDR3 amounts to 12 amino acids. The CDR3 spells CASSLYPRGVIP.

The chain links TRBV7-2 to TRBJ1-2; D is ambiguous. With 2 bases removed from V and 8 bases from J, the gap between germline ends came to 9 bases. The CDR3 extends over 12 amino acids. Germline CDR1 is SGHTA and CDR2 is FQGNSA. CDR3 nucleotides: TGTGCCAGCAGCTTATCTTGGGTCGGCTACACCTTC. Residues: CASSLSWVGYTF.

This rearrangement joins TRBV7-2 to TRBJ2-1, with a tentative D call TRBD1 (5 bases). Germline-derived CDR1 and CDR2 are SGHTA and FQGNSA. V lost 8 bases and J lost 5, with 16 bases in between. The CDR3 totals 14 residues. CDR3: CASYLYSGNNEQFF. The CDR3, as DNA: TGTGCCAGCTACCTATACTCAGGGAACAATGAGCAGTTCTTC.

This chain joins TRBV18 and TRBJ2-2, with TRBD2 identical over 7 bases. V lost 1 base to trimming and J lost 5 bases; unmatched junction nucleotides: 7. CDR1 and CDR2 (germline): KGHSH, LQKENI. This CDR3 has 16 residues. CDR3 DNA: TGTGCCAGCTCACCACTGGCGGGAGAGGTTACCGGGGAGCTGTTTTTT. Its translation: CASSPLAGEVTGELFF.

This clone was counted between two and nine times. This sequence joins TRBV19 and TRBJ2-1, with TRBD2 identical over 7 bases. Germline values: CDR1 LNHDA, CDR2 SQIVND (reference sequence). The CDR3 runs to 17 residues. Germline trimming cut 3 bases from V and 0 bases from J; bases unmatched to any gene: 8. For the CDR3, the DNA is TGTGCCAGTAGTATCTGGCTAGCGGTGAGCTCCTACAATGAGCAGTTCTTC. This gives the protein CASSIWLAVSSYNEQFF.

This clone has more than one count but fewer than ten. The gene calls are TRBV19 and TRBJ1-4; unclear D gene. Germline V gene sequence: CDR1 LNHDA, CDR2 SQIVND (reference sequence). This CDR3 has 12 residues. The CDR3 protein is CATRLTNEKLFF. For the CDR3, the DNA is TGTGCGACCCGGCTGACTAATGAAAAACTGTTTTTT.

The rearrangement uses TRBV28 and TRBJ2-1, with 9 bases that match TRBD2. In germline, CDR1 is MDHEN, CDR2 SYDVKM. Germline trimming cut 2 bases from V and 7 bases from J; bases unmatched to any gene: 6. The CDR3 totals 15 residues. The CDR3 protein is CASSLGGRARNEQFF. For the CDR3, the DNA is TGTGCCAGCAGTTTAGGCGGGAGGGCCAGGAATGAGCAGTTCTTC.

The chain has TRBV7-8 and TRBJ2-7; D remains unclear. The ends were cut back, 5 bases at V and 6 bases at J, with 14 bases in the middle. CDR1 is SGHVS and CDR2 is FQNEAQ in the germline V gene. This CDR3 has 13 residues. CDR3 sequence reads: CASSLRTGSEQYF. CDR3 in DNA: TGTGCCAGCAGCCTCCGGACGGGCTCCGAGCAGTACTTC.

This clone was counted between two and nine times. The J gene is TRBJ1-1, the V gene TRBV28; no reliable D call. V was trimmed by 5 bases and J by 10 bases, leaving 20 bases between them. The CDR3 length is 14 residues. Per the germline V gene, CDR1 is MDHEN and CDR2 is SYDVKM. CDR3 nucleotide sequence: TGTGCCAGCAGTCCCGGCCCCTCTTTATTCCGAGCTTTCTTT. Encoded protein: CASSPGPSLFRAFF. The full variable domain, with the rest looked up from reference TRBV28 and TRBJ1-1, is DVKVTQSSRYLVKRTGEKVFLECVQDMDHENMFWYRQDPGLGLRLIYFSYDVKMKEKGDIPEGYSVSREKKERFSLILESASTNQTSMYLCASSPGPSLFRAFFGQGTRLTVV.

Only a few counts were recorded for this clone. The chain carries TRBV5-4 and TRBJ1-4; TRBD1 matches 9 bases. With 4 bases clipped from V and 7 bases from J, the junction kept 5 bases outside the gene matches. Germline V gene lookup returns CDR1 SGHNT and CDR2 YYREEE (reference sequence). The CDR3 runs to 14 residues. CDR3: CASSPPGQGEKLFF. In DNA, the CDR3 is TGTGCCAGCAGCCCACCGGGACAGGGTGAAAAACTGTTTTTT. Drawing the rest from reference TRBV5-4 and TRBJ1-4, the complete variable domain is ETGVTQSPTHLIKTRGQQVTLRCSSQSGHNTVSWYQQALGQGPQFIFQYYREEENGRGNFPPRFSGLQFPNYSSELNVNALELDDSALYLCASSPPGQGEKLFFGSGTQLSVL.

The chain links TRBV7-9 to TRBJ2-1, with 8 positions matching TRBD1. This CDR3 region has 16 residues. J was trimmed by 5 bases and V by 0 bases; bases with no gene match: 6. Germline-derived CDR1 and CDR2 are SEHNR and FQNEAQ (reference sequence). The DNA for the CDR3 is TGTGCCAGCAGCTTAGCTCCTACAGGGGGTAACAATGAGCAGTTCTTC. Amino acids: CASSLAPTGGNNEQFF.

The chain uses TRBV5-1 and TRBJ1-1; D possibly corresponds to TRBD1 (6 bases). Trimming pared 4 bases from V and 4 bases from J, leaving 17 bases between. This CDR3 comprises 15 residues. Germline V gene sequence: CDR1 SGHRS, CDR2 YFSETQ. DNA of the CDR3: TGCGCCAGCAGCCAGCAGGGGAGTCCGGCCACTGAAGCTTTCTTT. Protein: CASSQQGSPATEAFF. The whole variable domain, filled in from reference TRBV5-1 and TRBJ1-1, reads KAGVTQTPRYLIKTRGQQVTLSCSPISGHRSVSWYQQTPGQGLQFLFEYFSETQRNKGNFPGRFSGRQFSNSRSEMNVSTLELGDSALYLCASSQQGSPATEAFFGQGTRLTVV.

The V gene is TRBV7-3, the J gene TRBJ1-2, with D possibly being TRBD1 (5 bases). V was shortened by 1 base and J by 6 bases, with 18 bases between the two germline ends. The CDR3 extends over 16 amino acids. The V gene's germline CDR1 is SGHTA and CDR2 FQGTGA. Here the CDR3 reads CASSLNKPRGENGYTF. The DNA of the CDR3 is TGTGCCAGCAGCTTAAATAAGCCTCGGGGGGAGAATGGCTACACCTTC.

This clone was observed a handful of times. V and J are TRBV10-3 and TRBJ2-1; D might be TRBD1 (6 bases). The germline V gene encodes CDR1 ENHRY and CDR2 SYGVKD. The CDR3 has 15 residues. Trimming removed 8 bases from V and 6 bases from J, with 20 bases in between. This chain's CDR3 is CAILSGAGASNEQFF. CDR3 DNA: TGTGCCATCCTCTCCGGGGCAGGGGCGAGCAATGAGCAGTTCTTC.

This clone was picked up a small number of times. This chain connects TRBV7-2 to TRBJ2-7; either TRBD1 or TRBD2 may fit D (5 bases each). Germline V gene lookup returns CDR1 SGHTA and CDR2 FQGNSA. V was clipped by 1 base and J by 9 bases, with 19 bases between them. This CDR3 has 15 amino acids. Here the CDR3 reads CASSLEGTVGTAQYF. In DNA form, the CDR3 reads TGTGCCAGCAGCTTAGAAGGGACCGTCGGGACCGCGCAGTACTTC.

The CDR3 loop is CASSLVTNEQFF. The CDR3, as DNA: TGTGCCAGCAGCTTAGTTACTAATGAGCAGTTCTTC. This chain connects TRBV7-2 to TRBJ2-1; unclear D gene. CDR3 length equals 12 residues. The V and J ends lost 1 base and 7 bases respectively, with 5 bases between them. The germline V gene has CDR1 SGHTA and CDR2 FQGNSA. The full variable domain, with the rest looked up from reference TRBV7-2 and TRBJ2-1, is GAGVSQSPSNKVTEKGKDVELRCDPISGHTALYWYRQSLGQGLEFLIYFQGNSAPDKSGLPSDRFSAERTGGSVSTLTIQRTQQEDSAVYLCASSLVTNEQFFGPGTRLTVL.

V gene TRBV29-1 combines with J gene TRBJ2-7; D not resolved. Trimming removed 0 bases from V and 0 bases from J, with 15 bases in between. This CDR3 is built from 16 residues. CDR1 is SQVTM, CDR2 ANQGSEA, per germline. The CDR3 DNA reads as TGCAGCGTTGAAGATCTGAGTGGACCTCGCTCCTACGAGCAGTACTTC. Its protein product is CSVEDLSGPRSYEQYF.